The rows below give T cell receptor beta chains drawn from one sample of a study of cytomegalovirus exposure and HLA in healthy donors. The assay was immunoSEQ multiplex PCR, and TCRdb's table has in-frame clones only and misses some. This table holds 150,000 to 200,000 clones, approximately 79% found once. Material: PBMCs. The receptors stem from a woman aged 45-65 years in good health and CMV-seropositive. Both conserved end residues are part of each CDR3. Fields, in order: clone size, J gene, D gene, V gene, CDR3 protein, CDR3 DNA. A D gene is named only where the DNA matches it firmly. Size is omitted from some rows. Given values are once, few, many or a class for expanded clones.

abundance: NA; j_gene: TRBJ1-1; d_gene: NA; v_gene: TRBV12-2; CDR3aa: CASRLSQGGDTEAFF; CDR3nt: TGTGCAAGTCGCTTATCACAGGGAGGGGACACTGAAGCTTTCTTT
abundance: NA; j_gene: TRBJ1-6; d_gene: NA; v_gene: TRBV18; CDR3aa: CASSPGTHNSPLHF; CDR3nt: TGTGCCAGCTCACCAGGGACACATAATTCACCCCTCCACTTT
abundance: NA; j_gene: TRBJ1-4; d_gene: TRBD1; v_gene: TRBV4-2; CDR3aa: CASSPFSGTANEKLFF; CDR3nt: TGTGCCAGCAGCCCGTTTTCCGGGACAGCCAATGAAAAACTGTTTTTT
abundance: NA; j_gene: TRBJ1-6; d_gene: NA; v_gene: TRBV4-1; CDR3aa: CASSQQGSSYNSPLHF; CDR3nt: TGCGCCAGCAGCCAGCAGGGGAGCTCCTATAATTCACCCCTCCACTTT
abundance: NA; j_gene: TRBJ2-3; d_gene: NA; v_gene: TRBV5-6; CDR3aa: CASSTLQGRSTDTQYF; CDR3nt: TGTGCCAGCAGCACCCTACAGGGACGCAGCACAGATACGCAGTATTTT
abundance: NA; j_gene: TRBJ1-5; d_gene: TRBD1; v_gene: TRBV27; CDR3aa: CASSSTATGVNQPQHF; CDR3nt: TGTGCCAGCAGTTCGACCGCGACAGGGGTAAATCAGCCCCAGCATTTT
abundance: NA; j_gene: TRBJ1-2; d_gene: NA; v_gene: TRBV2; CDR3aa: CASRESGALYGYTF; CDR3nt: TGTGCCAGCAGGGAGTCGGGAGCGCTCTATGGCTACACCTTC
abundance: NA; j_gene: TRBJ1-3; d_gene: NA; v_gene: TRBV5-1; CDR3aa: CASSLAGGRFGNTIYF; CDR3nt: TGCGCCAGCAGCTTAGCAGGTGGCCGTTTTGGAAACACCATATATTTT
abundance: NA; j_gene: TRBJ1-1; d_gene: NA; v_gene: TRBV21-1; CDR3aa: CASSRECTEAFF; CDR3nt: TGTGCCAGCAGCAGGGAGTGCACTGAAGCTTTCTTT
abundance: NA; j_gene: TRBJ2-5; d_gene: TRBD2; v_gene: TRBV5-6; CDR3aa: CASSLRTSGGPQETQYF; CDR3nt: TGTGCCAGCAGCTTGAGGACTAGCGGGGGGCCCCAAGAGACCCAGTACTTC
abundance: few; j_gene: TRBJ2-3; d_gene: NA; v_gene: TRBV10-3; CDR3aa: CAISLISGSTDTQYF; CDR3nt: TGTGCCATCAGCCTTATATCAGGGTCCACAGATACGCAGTATTTT
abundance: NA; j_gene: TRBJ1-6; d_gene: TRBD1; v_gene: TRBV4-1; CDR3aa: CASSHSGTGNEPLHF; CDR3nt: TGCGCCAGCAGCCATTCCGGGACAGGGAACGAACCCCTCCACTTT
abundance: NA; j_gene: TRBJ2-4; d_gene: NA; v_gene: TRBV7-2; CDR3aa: CASSPRNRAATKNIQYF; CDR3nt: TGTGCCAGCAGCCCCCGTAACAGGGCAGCTACCAAAAACATTCAGTACTTC
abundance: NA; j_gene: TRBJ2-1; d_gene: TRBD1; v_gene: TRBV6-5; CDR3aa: CASRDPDRDEQFF; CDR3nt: TGTGCCAGCAGAGACCCGGACAGGGATGAGCAGTTCTTC
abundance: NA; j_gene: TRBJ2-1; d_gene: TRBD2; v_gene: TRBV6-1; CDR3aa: CASSLASGIKNEQFF; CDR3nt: TGTGCCAGCAGTCTGGCTAGCGGGATAAAGAATGAGCAGTTCTTC
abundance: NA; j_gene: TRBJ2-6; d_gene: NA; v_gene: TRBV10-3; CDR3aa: CAVQLAGANVLTF; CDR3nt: TGTGCCGTTCAGCTAGCGGGGGCCAACGTCCTGACTTTC
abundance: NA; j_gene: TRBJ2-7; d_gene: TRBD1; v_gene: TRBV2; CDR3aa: CASSVGTGDYEQYF; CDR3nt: TGTGCCAGCAGTGTAGGGACAGGGGACTACGAGCAGTACTTC
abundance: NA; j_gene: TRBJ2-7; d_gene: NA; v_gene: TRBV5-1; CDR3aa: CASSLIDTKYEQYF; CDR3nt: TGCGCCAGCAGCTTGATAGACACGAAATACGAGCAGTACTTC
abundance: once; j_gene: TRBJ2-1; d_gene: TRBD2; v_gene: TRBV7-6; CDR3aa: CASTLGTGGGNEQFF; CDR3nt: TGTGCCAGCACCCTAGGAACGGGAGGGGGCAATGAGCAGTTCTTC
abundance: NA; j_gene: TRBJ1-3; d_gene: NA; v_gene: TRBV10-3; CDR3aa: CAVYSGNTIYF; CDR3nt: TGTGCCGTTTACTCTGGAAACACCATATATTTT
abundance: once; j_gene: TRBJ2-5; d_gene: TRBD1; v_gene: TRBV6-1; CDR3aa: CASTSHPGGTETQYF; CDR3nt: TGTGCCAGCACTTCCCACCCAGGGGGCACTGAGACCCAGTACTTC
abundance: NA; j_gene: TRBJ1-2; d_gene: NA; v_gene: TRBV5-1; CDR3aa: CASSLENGAGYTF; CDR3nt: TGCGCCAGCAGCTTGGAGAATGGGGCTGGCTACACCTTC
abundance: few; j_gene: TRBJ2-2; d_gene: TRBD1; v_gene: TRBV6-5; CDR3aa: CATSSPGQSNTGELFF; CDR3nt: TGTGCCACCAGTTCACCGGGACAGTCGAACACCGGGGAGCTGTTTTTT
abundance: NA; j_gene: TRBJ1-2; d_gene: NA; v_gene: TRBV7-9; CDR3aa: CASSLDSRQGANYGYTF; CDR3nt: TGTGCCAGCAGCCTAGACTCCCGACAAGGGGCAAACTATGGCTACACCTTC
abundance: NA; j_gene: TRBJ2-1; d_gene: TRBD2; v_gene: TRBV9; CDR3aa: CASSVSLAGRSSYNEQFF; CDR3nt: TGTGCCAGCAGCGTAAGTCTAGCGGGCCGCAGCTCCTACAATGAGCAGTTCTTC
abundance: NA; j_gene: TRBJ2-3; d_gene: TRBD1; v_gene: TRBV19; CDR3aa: CASTPGQGDTDTQYF; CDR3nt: TGTGCCAGTACCCCCGGACAGGGTGACACAGATACGCAGTATTTT
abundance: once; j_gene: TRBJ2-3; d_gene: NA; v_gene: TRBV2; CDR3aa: CASSAGTQYF; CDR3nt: TGTGCCAGTTCGGCGGGTACGCAGTATTTT
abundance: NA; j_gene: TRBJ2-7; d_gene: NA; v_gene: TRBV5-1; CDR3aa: CASSLPSYEQYF; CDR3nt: TGCGCCAGCAGCTTGCCGTCCTACGAGCAGTACTTC